Listed below are T cell receptor beta chains from one sample, sequenced in a study of T cells in Graves' hyperthyroidism and ophthalmopathy. TCRdb re-derived calls from the multiplex PCR reads in MiXCR, one entry per CDR3 protein. The table shows around 300,000 distinct CDR3 sequences, with roughly 14% occurring only once. The specimen was blood. The source of these receptors is a woman aged 25 to 39 with Graves' hyperthyroidism. CDR3s include the opening cysteine and the closing phenylalanine or tryptophan. Clone size is not always given. Where it is, it says once, few, many or a class for expanded clones.

CDR3: CSTSAGETQYF
length: 11
V: TRBV29-1
size: many

CDR3: CSVSRRNTEAFF
length: 12
V: TRBV29-1
size: NA

CDR3: CASSTLAGVANEQFF
length: 15
V: TRBV12-3/TRBV12-4
size: many

CDR3: CASSFRSTGYPHF
length: 13
V: TRBV28
size: many

CDR3: CSARDVAGLSYNEQFF
length: 16
V: TRBV20-1
size: NA

CDR3: CSARDPAEVPSYEQYF
length: 16
V: TRBV20-1
size: NA

CDR3: CASSMVAGESGELFF
length: 15
V: TRBV19
size: NA

CDR3: CASSLGGLEFLYF
length: 13
V: TRBV28
size: NA

CDR3: CSVSTGIGNTIYF
length: 13
V: TRBV29-1
size: NA

CDR3: CASSVGDRGGGPDTQYF
length: 17
V: TRBV5-1
size: many

CDR3: CASGDRGETGELFF
length: 14
V: TRBV2
size: many

CDR3: CASSLVGGRLNSPLHF
length: 16
V: TRBV11-1
size: NA

CDR3: CASSLVGQPNQPQHF
length: 15
V: TRBV7-8
size: many

CDR3: CASSQDRSSGSAGQFF
length: 16
V: TRBV4-2
size: few

CDR3: CAAGGYYNEQFF
length: 12
V: TRBV28
size: many

CDR3: CATSAGTDFGGELFF
length: 15
V: TRBV24-1
size: NA

CDR3: CSGGGVSTDTQYF
length: 13
V: TRBV20-1
size: many